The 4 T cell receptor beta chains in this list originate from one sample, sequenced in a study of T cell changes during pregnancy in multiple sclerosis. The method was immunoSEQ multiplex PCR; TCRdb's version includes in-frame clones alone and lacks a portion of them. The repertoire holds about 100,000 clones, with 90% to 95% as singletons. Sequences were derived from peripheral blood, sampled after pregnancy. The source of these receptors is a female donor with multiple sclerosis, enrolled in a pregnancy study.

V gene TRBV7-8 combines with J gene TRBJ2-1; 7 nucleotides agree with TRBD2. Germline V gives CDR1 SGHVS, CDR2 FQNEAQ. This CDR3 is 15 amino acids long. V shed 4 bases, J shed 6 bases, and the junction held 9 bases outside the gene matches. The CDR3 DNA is TGTGCCAGCAGCTCCCTAAGCGGGGACCTCAATGAGCAGTTCTTC. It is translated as CASSSLSGDLNEQFF.

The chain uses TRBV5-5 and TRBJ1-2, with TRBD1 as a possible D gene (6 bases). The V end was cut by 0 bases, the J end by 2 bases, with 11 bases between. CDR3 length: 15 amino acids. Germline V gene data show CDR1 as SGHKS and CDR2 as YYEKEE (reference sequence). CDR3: CASSLAGQGNYGYTF. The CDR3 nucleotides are TGTGCCAGCAGCTTGGCCGGGCAGGGGAACTATGGCTACACCTTC.

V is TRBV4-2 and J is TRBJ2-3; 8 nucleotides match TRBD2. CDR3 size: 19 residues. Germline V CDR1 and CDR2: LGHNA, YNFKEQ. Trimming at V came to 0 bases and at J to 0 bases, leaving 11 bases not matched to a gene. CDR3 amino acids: CASSQDKGSGGASTDTQYF. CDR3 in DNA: TGTGCCAGCAGCCAAGATAAGGGGAGCGGGGGCGCTAGCACAGATACGCAGTATTTT.

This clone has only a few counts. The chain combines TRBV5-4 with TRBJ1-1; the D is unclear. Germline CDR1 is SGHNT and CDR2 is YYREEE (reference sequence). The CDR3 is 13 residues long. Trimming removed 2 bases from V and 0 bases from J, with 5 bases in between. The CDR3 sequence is CASSFTVNTEAFF. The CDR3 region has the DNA TGTGCCAGCAGCTTTACAGTGAACACTGAAGCTTTCTTT.